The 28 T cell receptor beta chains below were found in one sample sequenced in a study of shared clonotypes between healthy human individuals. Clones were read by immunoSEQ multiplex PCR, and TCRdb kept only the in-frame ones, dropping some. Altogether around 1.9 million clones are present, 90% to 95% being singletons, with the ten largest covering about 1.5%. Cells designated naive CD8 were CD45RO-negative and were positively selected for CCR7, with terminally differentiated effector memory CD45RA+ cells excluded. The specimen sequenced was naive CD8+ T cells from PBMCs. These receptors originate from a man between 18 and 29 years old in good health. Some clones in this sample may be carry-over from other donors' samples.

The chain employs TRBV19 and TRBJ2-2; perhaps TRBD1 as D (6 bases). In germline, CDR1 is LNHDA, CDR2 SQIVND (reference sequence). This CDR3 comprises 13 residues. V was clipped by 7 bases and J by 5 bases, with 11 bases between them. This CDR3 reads CASNNRETGELFF. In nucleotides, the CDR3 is TGTGCCAGTAATAACAGGGAAACCGGGGAGCTGTTTTTT.

The CDR3 bases are TGTGCCTGGAGAGTTAGCCGCAATGAGCAGTTCTTC. Protein: CAWRVSRNEQFF. V and J are TRBV30 and TRBJ2-1; D is ambiguous. Trimming pared 3 bases from V and 6 bases from J, leaving 9 bases between. From germline, CDR1 is GTSNPN and CDR2 SVGIG (reference sequence). CDR3 length equals 12 residues.

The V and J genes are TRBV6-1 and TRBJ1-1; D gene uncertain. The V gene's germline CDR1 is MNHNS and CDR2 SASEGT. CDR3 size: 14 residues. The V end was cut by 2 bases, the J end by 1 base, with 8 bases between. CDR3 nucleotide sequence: TGTGCCAGCAGTGAATCGGAGGAGAACACTGAAGCTTTCTTT. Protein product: CASSESEENTEAFF.

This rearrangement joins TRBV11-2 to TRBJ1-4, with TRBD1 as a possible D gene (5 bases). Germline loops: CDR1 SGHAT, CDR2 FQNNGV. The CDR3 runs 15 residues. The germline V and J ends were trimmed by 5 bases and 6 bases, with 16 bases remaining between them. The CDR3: CASSLPGGDDEKLFF. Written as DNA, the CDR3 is TGTGCCAGCAGCCTACCGGGAGGGGATGATGAAAAACTGTTTTTT.

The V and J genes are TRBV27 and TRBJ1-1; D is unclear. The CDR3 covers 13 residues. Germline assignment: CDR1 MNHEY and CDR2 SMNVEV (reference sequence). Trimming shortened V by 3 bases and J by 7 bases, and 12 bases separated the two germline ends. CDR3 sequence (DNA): TGTGCCAGCAGTTTGTCAAGGTGGCGTGAAGCTTTCTTT. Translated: CASSLSRWREAFF.

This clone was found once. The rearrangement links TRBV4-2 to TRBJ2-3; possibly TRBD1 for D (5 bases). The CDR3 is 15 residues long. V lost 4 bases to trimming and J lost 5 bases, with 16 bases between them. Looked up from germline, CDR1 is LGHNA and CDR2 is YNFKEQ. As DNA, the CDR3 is TGTGCCAGCAGCCGAGACTTCCCCCAGGGAGATACGCAGTATTTT. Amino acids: CASSRDFPQGDTQYF.

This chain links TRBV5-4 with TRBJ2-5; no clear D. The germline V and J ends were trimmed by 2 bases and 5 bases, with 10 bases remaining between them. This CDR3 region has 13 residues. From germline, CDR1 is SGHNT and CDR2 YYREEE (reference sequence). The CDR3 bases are TGTGCCAGCAGCTTCTCAGAAAAGGAGACCCAGTACTTC. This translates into CASSFSEKETQYF. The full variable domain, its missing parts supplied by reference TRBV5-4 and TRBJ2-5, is ETGVTQSPTHLIKTRGQQVTLRCSSQSGHNTVSWYQQALGQGPQFIFQYYREEENGRGNFPPRFSGLQFPNYSSELNVNALELDDSALYLCASSFSEKETQYFGPGTRLLVL.

Written as DNA, the CDR3 is TGTGCCAGTAGTTACCTAGCAGCAAACGCGAACACCGGGGAGCTGTTTTTT. It is translated as CASSYLAANANTGELFF. The J gene is TRBJ2-2, the V gene TRBV19; TRBD2 might be the D (5 bases). The germline V gene has CDR1 LNHDA and CDR2 SQIVND (reference sequence). This CDR3 has 17 amino acids. V was trimmed by 5 bases and J by 0 bases, leaving 16 bases between them.

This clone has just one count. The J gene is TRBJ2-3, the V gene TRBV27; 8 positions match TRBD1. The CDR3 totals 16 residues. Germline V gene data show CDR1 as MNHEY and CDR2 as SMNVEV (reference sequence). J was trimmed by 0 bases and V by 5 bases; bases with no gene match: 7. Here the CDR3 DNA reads TGTGCCAGCAGTCTAGGACAGGGAATAAGCACAGATACGCAGTATTTT. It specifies CASSLGQGISTDTQYF.

The CDR3 region is CASNYRRTVYSNQPQHF. The CDR3 nucleotides are TGTGCCAGCAACTACCGAAGGACGGTTTATAGCAATCAGCCCCAGCATTTT. The rearrangement joins TRBV27 to TRBJ1-5; no clear D gene. Germline V gene lookup returns CDR1 MNHEY and CDR2 SMNVEV (reference sequence). This CDR3 has 17 residues. The V gene lost 7 bases and the J gene lost 0 bases, with 19 bases spanning the gap.

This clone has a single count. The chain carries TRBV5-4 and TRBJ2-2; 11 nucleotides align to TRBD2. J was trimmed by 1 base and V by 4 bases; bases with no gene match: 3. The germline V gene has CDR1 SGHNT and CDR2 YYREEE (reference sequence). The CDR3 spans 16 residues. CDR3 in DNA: TGTGCCAGCAGCCAGGGACTAGCGGAGAACACCGGGGAGCTGTTTTTT. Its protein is CASSQGLAENTGELFF.

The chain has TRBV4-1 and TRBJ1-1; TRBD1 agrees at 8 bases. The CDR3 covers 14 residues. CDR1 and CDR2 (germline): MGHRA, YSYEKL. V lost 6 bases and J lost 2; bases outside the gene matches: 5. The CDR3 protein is CASSQTGANTEAFF. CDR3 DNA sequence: TGCGCCAGCAGTCAGACAGGGGCCAACACTGAAGCTTTCTTT.

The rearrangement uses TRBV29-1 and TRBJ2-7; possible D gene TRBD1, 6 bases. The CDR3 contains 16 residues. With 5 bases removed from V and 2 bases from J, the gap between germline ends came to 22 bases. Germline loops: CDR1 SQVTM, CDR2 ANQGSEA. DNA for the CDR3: TGCAGCGTTCTTAGGGGGAACGGGCGTCAGACCTACGAGCAGTACTTC. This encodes CSVLRGNGRQTYEQYF.

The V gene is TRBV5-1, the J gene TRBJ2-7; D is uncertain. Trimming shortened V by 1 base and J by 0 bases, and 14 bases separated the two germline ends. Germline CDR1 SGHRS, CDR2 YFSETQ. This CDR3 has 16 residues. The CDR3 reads CASSLWSAASSYEQYF. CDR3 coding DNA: TGCGCCAGCAGCTTGTGGTCCGCGGCGAGCTCCTACGAGCAGTACTTC.

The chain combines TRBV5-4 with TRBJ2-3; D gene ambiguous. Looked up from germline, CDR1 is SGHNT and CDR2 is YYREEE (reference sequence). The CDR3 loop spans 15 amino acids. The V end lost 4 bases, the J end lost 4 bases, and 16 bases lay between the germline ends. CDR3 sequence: CASSPFENRPDTQYF. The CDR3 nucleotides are TGTGCCAGCAGCCCATTTGAGAACCGGCCAGATACGCAGTATTTT.

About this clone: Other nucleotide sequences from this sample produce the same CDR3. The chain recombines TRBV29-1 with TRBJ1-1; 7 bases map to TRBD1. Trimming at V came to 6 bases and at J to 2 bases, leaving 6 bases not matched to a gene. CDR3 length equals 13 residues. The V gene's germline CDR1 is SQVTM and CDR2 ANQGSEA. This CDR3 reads CSVDDRANTEAFF. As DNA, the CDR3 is TGCAGCGTCGACGACAGGGCCAACACTGAAGCTTTCTTT. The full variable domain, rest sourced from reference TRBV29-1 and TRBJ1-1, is SAVISQKPSRDICQRGTSLTIQCQVDSQVTMMFWYRQQPGQSLTLIATANQGSEATYESGFVIDKFPISRPNLTFSTLTVSNMSPEDSSIYLCSVDDRANTEAFFGQGTRLTVV.

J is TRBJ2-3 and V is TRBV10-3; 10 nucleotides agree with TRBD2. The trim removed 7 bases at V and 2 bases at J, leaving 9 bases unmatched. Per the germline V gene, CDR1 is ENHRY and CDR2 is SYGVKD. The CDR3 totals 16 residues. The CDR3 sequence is CAIKIGSGRDTDTQYF. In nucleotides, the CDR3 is TGTGCCATCAAGATTGGAAGCGGGAGGGACACAGATACGCAGTATTTT.

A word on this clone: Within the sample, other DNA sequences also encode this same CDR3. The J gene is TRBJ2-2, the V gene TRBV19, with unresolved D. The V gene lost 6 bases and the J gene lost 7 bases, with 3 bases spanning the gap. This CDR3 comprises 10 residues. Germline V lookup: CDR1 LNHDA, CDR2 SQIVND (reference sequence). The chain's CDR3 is CASSGGELFF. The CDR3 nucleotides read TGTGCCAGTAGCGGCGGGGAGCTGTTTTTT.

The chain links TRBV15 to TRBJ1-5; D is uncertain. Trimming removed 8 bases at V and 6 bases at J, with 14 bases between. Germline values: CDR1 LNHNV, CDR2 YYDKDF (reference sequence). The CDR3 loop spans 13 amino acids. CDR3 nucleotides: TGTGCCACCCAACAAGGCTGGGCTCAGCCCCAGCATTTT. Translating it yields CATQQGWAQPQHF.

The CDR3 region is CASSTGLAGYYEQYF. The CDR3 DNA reads as TGTGCCAGCAGTACCGGACTAGCGGGATACTACGAGCAGTACTTC. The J gene is TRBJ2-7, the V gene TRBV2; 12 bases are a match to TRBD2. The CDR3 covers 15 residues. Trimming at V came to 5 bases and at J to 3 bases, leaving 5 bases not matched to a gene. In germline, CDR1 is SNHLY, CDR2 FYNNEI.

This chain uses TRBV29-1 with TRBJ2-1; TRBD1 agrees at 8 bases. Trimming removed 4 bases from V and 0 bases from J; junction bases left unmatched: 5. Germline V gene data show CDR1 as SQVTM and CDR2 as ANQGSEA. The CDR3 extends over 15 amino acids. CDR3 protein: CSVVLGQVSYNEQFF. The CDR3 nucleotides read TGCAGCGTTGTTCTGGGACAGGTCTCCTACAATGAGCAGTTCTTC.

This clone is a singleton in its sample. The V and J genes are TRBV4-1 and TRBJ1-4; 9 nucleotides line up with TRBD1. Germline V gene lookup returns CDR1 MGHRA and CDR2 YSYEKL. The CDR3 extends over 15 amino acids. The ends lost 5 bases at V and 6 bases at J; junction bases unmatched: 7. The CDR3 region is CASSEPGQGDEKLFF. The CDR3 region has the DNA TGCGCCAGCAGCGAACCGGGACAGGGTGATGAAAAACTGTTTTTT.

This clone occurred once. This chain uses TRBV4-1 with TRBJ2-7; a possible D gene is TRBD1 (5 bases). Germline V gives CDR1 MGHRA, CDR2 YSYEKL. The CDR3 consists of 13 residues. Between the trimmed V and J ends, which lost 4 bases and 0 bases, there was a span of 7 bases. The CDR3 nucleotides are TGCGCCAGCAGCCCGGACACCTCCTACGAGCAGTACTTC. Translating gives CASSPDTSYEQYF.

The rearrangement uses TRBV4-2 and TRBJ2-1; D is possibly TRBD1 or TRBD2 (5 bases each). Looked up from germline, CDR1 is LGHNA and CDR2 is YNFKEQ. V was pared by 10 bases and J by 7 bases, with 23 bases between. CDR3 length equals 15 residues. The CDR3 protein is CATQTKADGTNEQFF. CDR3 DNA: TGTGCCACTCAGACGAAAGCGGACGGGACGAATGAGCAGTTCTTC.

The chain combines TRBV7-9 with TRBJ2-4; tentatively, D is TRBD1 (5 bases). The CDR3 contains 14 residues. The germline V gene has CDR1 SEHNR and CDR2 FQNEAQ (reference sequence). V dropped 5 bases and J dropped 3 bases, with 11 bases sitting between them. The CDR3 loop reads CASSEVQDKNIQYF. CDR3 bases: TGTGCCAGCAGCGAGGTACAGGACAAAAACATTCAGTACTTC.

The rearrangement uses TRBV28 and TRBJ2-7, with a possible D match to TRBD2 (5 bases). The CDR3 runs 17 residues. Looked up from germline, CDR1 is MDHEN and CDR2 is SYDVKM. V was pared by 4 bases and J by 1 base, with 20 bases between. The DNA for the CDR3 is TGTGCCAGCAGTTCCTTCGTCGAGACTAAGAATTCCTACGAGCAGTACTTC. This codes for CASSSFVETKNSYEQYF.

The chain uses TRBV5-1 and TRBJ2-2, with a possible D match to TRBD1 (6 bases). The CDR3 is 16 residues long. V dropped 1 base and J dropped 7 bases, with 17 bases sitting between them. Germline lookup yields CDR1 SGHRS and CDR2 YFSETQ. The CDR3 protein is CASSLTPGVAVGELFF. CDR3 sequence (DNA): TGCGCCAGCAGCTTGACGCCAGGGGTAGCAGTCGGGGAGCTGTTTTTT.

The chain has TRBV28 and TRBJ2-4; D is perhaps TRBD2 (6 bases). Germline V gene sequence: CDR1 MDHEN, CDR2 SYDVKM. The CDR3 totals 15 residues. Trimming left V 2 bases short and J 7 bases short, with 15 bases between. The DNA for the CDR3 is TGTGCCAGCAGTTTAGGGGGGAGAGGCAGTAACATTCAGTACTTC. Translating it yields CASSLGGRGSNIQYF.